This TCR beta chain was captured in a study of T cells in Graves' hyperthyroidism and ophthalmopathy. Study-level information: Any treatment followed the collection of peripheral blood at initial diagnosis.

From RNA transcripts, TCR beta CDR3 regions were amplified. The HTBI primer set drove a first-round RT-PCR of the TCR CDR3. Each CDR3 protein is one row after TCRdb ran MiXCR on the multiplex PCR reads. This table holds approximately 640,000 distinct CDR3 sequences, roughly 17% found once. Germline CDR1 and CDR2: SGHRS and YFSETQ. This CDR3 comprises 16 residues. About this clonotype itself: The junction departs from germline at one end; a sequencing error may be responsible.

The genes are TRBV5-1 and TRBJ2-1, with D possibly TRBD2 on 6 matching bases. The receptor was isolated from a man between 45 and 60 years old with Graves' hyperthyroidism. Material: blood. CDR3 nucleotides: TGCGCCAGCAGCTCTGACCGTGTGGGACTCTACAATGAGCAGTCCTTC. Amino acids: CASSSDRVGLYNEQSF.